These T cell receptor beta chains were read from a single sample in a study of shared clonotypes between healthy human individuals. Here immunoSEQ multiplex PCR was the method, and the copy in TCRdb shows in-frame clones only, minus some. This sample has under 2.5 million clones, with roughly 90% found just once. Sequenced: naive CD4+ T cells from PBMCs. Every receptor here comes from a young man in good health. Some clones in this sample may be carry-over from other donors' samples. CDR3s include the opening cysteine and the closing phenylalanine or tryptophan.

>TRBV5-1
CASSLGTGGTVYEQYF
>TRBV13
CASSSTARGSWFEQYF
>TRBV25-1
CASSSRLYEQYF
>TRBV29-1
CSVERGGEETQYF
>TRBV7-2
CASSSGQGGRNQPQHF
>TRBV18
CASSPLTSPSEQYF
>TRBV10-3
CAISESGVKRESQETQYF
>TRBV23-1
CASSQSPGTGNTIYF
>TRBV29-1
CSAVEAFF
>TRBV11-3
CASSLVGQAREHF
>TRBV6-4
CASRPFSDRGWQPQHF
>TRBV7-9
CASSLISGAAYF
>TRBV6-1
CASSETIYNEQFF
>TRBV7-9
CASSQTGAGLGTEAFF
>TRBV5-4
CASSLAKDRGPDGYTF
>TRBV9
CASSLNRGDYGYTF
>TRBV14
CASSQPPSGRAVQYF
>TRBV18
CASSGDRGNTQYF
>TRBV4-1
CASSPRLAGEETQYF
>TRBV28
CASSRGGNQPQHF
>TRBV5-1
CASSLSSTGELFF
>TRBV7-9
CASSLTSGRVHEQFF
>TRBV5-1
CASRQPGQSYEQYF
>TRBV6-5
CASSPRLGGSPLHF
>TRBV28
CASIGTTSYEQYF
>TRBV7-9
CASSRGGLADTDTQYF
>TRBV2
CASWDRGSYEQYF
>TRBV28
CASSYQGRLNTEAFF
>TRBV11-2
CASSLTGGNTIYF
>TRBV6-5
CASRLMGGTDTQYF
>TRBV10-1
CASSDSAVGETQYF
>TRBV30
CAWAGWGAAGELFF
>TRBV28
CASTPTMGANMNTEAFF
>TRBV11-2
CASSLKGESQYF
>TRBV27
CASSLSGRFSYNEQFF
>TRBV28
CASRGGIEAFF
>TRBV29-1
CSAAPLRGTQYF
>TRBV11-2
CASSLGGTAQYF
>TRBV9
CASSPDRSSYNEQFF
>TRBV11-3
CASSSEGAGAALSYNEQFF
>TRBV5-1
CASSAGRANEKLFF
>TRBV7-8
CASSLGTGTYTGELFF
>TRBV15
CAASRVAALSNQPQHF
>TRBV7-2
CASSLYASTDTQYF
>TRBV11-3
CASSLDTSGYNEQFF
>TRBV11-2
CASRPIGTSGANVLTF
>TRBV6-5
CASSPLVRTEAFF
>TRBV11-2
CASSLDGTGTYEQYF
>TRBV5-8
CASSPTPSTDTQYF
>TRBV7-8
CASSLGTGASNQPQHF
>TRBV15
CATSRDGGYSSTDTQYF
>TRBV7-6
CASSLTQGAAGYTF
>TRBV7-8
CASSLGQRIDQPQHF
>TRBV18
CASSPPASWQATRAFF
>TRBV28
CASSTFRGSFSGANVLTF
>TRBV7-8
CASSPPPDTQYF
>TRBV6-5
CASRRGTGVGSPLHF